What follows describes a single T cell receptor (beta chain). Germline V gene data show CDR1 as SGHRS and CDR2 as YFSETQ. V lost 0 bases, J lost 5 bases, and 5 bases stayed unmatched. The CDR3 spans 15 residues. The source of the sample is a study of technical replicates of blood from four donors. Assay used: immunoSEQ multiplex PCR; TCRdb lists only in-frame clones, some missing. Found here are more than 65,000 clones, 95% to 97% of them singletons; the top ten hold about 0.31%. V gene TRBV5-1 combines with J gene TRBJ1-5; 7 nucleotides line up with TRBD1. This TCR was sampled from a human donor in good health. The sample was T cells isolated from PBMCs. For the CDR3, the DNA is TGCGCCAGCAGCTTGGGGGGGACAGTTCATCAGCCCCAGCATTTT. Translated, it gives CASSLGGTVHQPQHF.